The 28 T cell receptor beta chains given below trace back to one sample, sequenced in a study of vaccination and CD4 T cells after COVID-19. No antigen has been assigned to these receptors. As for treatment: 10-day PBMC culture with coronavirus spike peptide pools or control peptides (ViraFEST assay). Sequence data for DNA of cultured CD4+ T cells were generated by the Oncomine TCR Beta short-read assay. One entry per CDR3 protein, called by TCRdb with MiXCR from the PCR reads. Among about 11,000 distinct CDR3 sequences listed, less than 65% were seen once. Sequencing was performed on CD4+ T cells from blood, cultured in vitro. These receptors all come from a human donor who had recovered from COVID-19.

The rearrangement links TRBV7-2 to TRBJ2-1; D possibly corresponds to TRBD1 (6 bases). Germline V gives CDR1 SGHTA, CDR2 FQGNSA. Between the trimmed V and J ends, which lost 6 bases and 4 bases, there was a span of 16 bases. CDR3 length: 15 residues. The CDR3 spells CASRKDRSAYNEQFF. In DNA, the CDR3 is TGTGCCAGCAGGAAAGACAGGTCTGCTTACAATGAGCAGTTCTTC.

The V call is TRBV7-3, the J call TRBJ1-1; 7 nucleotides match TRBD1. Germline trimming cut 4 bases from V and 1 base from J; bases unmatched to any gene: 9. CDR1 is SGHTA, CDR2 FQGTGA, per germline. This CDR3 is built from 16 residues. This chain's CDR3 is CASSSPGTASNTEAFF. The CDR3, as DNA: TGTGCCAGCAGCTCCCCCGGGACAGCCTCGAACACTGAAGCTTTCTTT.

In this sample, this clonotype turned up a few times. The chain is built from TRBV4-2 and TRBJ1-2; D is possibly TRBD1 (6 bases). The V and J ends lost 5 bases and 5 bases respectively, with 12 bases between them. Per germline, CDR1 LGHNA and CDR2 YNFKEQ. This CDR3 is 13 amino acids long. DNA for the CDR3: TGTGCCAGCAGCTCCGAAGGGGGGTATGGCTACACCTTC. Amino acid sequence: CASSSEGGYGYTF.

V is TRBV24-1 and J is TRBJ2-3; tentatively, D is TRBD1 (5 bases). Trimming took 3 bases from V and 1 from J, leaving 10 bases between them. This CDR3 has 15 amino acids. Germline CDR1 and CDR2: KGHDR and SFDVKD. The CDR3 sequence is CATSDPRQRTDTQYF. DNA for the CDR3: TGTGCCACCAGTGATCCACGACAGCGCACAGATACGCAGTATTTT.

This chain connects TRBV11-2 to TRBJ2-3; D not certain. V lost 1 base to trimming and J lost 4 bases, with 12 bases between them. The CDR3 loop spans 15 amino acids. Germline CDR1 SGHAT, CDR2 FQNNGV. CDR3 loop: CASSLGTHGADTQYF. In nucleotides, the CDR3 is TGTGCCAGCAGCTTAGGGACCCATGGGGCAGATACGCAGTATTTT.

The chain links TRBV7-9 to TRBJ2-7, with D possibly matching TRBD1 (5 bases). In germline, CDR1 is SEHNR, CDR2 FQNEAQ (reference sequence). V dropped 3 bases and J dropped 4 bases, with 10 bases sitting between them. There are 13 residues in the CDR3. The CDR3 nucleotides read TGTGCCAGCAGCTTGGCAGGGCAGTACGAGCAGTACTTC. Its protein is CASSLAGQYEQYF.

The V call is TRBV11-2, the J call TRBJ1-1; TRBD1 is a possible D gene (5 bases). V was clipped by 5 bases and J by 0 bases, with 16 bases between them. Germline V gene sequence: CDR1 SGHAT, CDR2 FQNNGV. This CDR3 comprises 16 residues. This chain's CDR3 is CASSLGTRNMNTEAFF. In DNA, the CDR3 is TGTGCCAGCAGCCTTGGGACCCGCAACATGAACACTGAAGCTTTCTTT.

In nucleotides, the CDR3 is TGTGCCAGCAGCTTAAGGGTTAGCGGGAGAAGTGATACGCAGTATTTT. Its translation is CASSLRVSGRSDTQYF. The chain combines TRBV7-3 with TRBJ2-3; TRBD2 matches at 9 bases. J lost 6 bases, V lost 1 base, and 8 bases had no gene match. Germline V gene data show CDR1 as SGHTA and CDR2 as FQGTGA. CDR3 length equals 16 residues.

The rearrangement joins TRBV28 to TRBJ1-1, with D possibly being TRBD1 (5 bases). Germline V gene lookup returns CDR1 MDHEN and CDR2 SYDVKM. The ends were cut back, 3 bases at V and 5 bases at J, with 13 bases in the middle. This CDR3 is built from 14 residues. The CDR3 reads CASSFRRGGTEAFF. In DNA, the CDR3 is TGTGCCAGCAGTTTTCGTAGGGGCGGTACTGAAGCTTTCTTT. Variable domain in full (rest from reference TRBV28 and TRBJ1-1): DVKVTQSSRYLVKRTGEKVFLECVQDMDHENMFWYRQDPGLGLRLIYFSYDVKMKEKGDIPEGYSVSREKKERFSLILESASTNQTSMYLCASSFRRGGTEAFFGQGTRLTVV.

This chain links TRBV20-1 with TRBJ2-5; 13 bases fit TRBD2. The CDR3 loop spans 16 amino acids. The V segment lost 3 bases and the J segment 5 bases; nucleotides outside the gene matches: 9. The germline V gene encodes CDR1 DFQATT and CDR2 SNEGSKA (reference sequence). CDR3 sequence (DNA): TGCAGTGCTAGCGGGACTAGCGGGGTCTTGGGGGAGACCCAGTACTTC. Translated: CSASGTSGVLGETQYF.

This clonotype has only one observation. The chain has TRBV6-1 and TRBJ2-7; TRBD1 is a possible D gene (6 bases). V was pared by 3 bases and J by 2 bases, with 11 bases between. Germline CDR1 is MNHNS and CDR2 is SASEGT. The CDR3 is 14 amino acids. Written as DNA, the CDR3 is TGTGCCAGCAGTGACACAGGGTATGCCTACGAGCAGTACTTC. This gives the protein CASSDTGYAYEQYF.

The chain uses TRBV6-5 and TRBJ1-5; D is unresolved. The CDR3 loop spans 13 amino acids. Looked up from germline, CDR1 is MNHEY and CDR2 is SVGAGI. The V end lost 4 bases, the J end lost 5 bases, and 9 bases lay between the germline ends. This CDR3 reads CASSLKGDQPQHF. CDR3 coding DNA: TGTGCCAGCAGTTTAAAAGGCGATCAGCCCCAGCATTTT.

This sequence joins TRBV20-1 and TRBJ2-1; 11 nucleotides match TRBD2. This CDR3 spans 14 amino acids. Per the germline V gene, CDR1 is DFQATT and CDR2 is SNEGSKA (reference sequence). V trimming: 5 bases; J trimming: 7 bases; junction bases outside the gene matches: 7. The CDR3 DNA reads TGCAGTGCTGGATTAGCGGGGGGGCGGAATGAGCAGTTCTTC. Encoded protein: CSAGLAGGRNEQFF.

The V gene is TRBV19, the J gene TRBJ2-3; D ambiguous. Trimming shortened V by 3 bases and J by 6 bases, and 7 bases separated the two germline ends. The germline V gene has CDR1 LNHDA and CDR2 SQIVND (reference sequence). This CDR3 has 12 amino acids. CDR3 DNA: TGTGCCAGTAGTATGGTGGAGGATACGCAGTATTTT. Its protein is CASSMVEDTQYF.

This clonotype was seen a single time. This chain links TRBV6-2 or TRBV6-3 with TRBJ1-1; no reliable D call. With 8 bases removed from V and 5 bases from J, the gap between germline ends came to 18 bases. This CDR3 has 14 amino acids. The germline V gene encodes CDR1 MNHEY and CDR2 SVGEGT. The CDR3 DNA follows: TGTGCCAGCGCCGAAAGCCGGCGAGGAACTGAAGCTTTCTTT. Its protein is CASAESRRGTEAFF.

V is TRBV19 and J is TRBJ1-5; possibly TRBD1 for D (6 bases). From germline, CDR1 is LNHDA and CDR2 SQIVND (reference sequence). V shed 2 bases and J shed 7 bases, with 12 bases lying between them. This CDR3 has 14 residues. In nucleotides, the CDR3 is TGTGCCAGTAGTATAACAGGGTTCGAACAGCCCCAGCATTTT. Translating it yields CASSITGFEQPQHF. The entire variable domain, with the rest obtained from reference TRBV19 and TRBJ1-5, is as follows: DGGITQSPKYLFRKEGQNVTLSCEQNLNHDAMYWYRQDPGQGLRLIYYSQIVNDFQKGDIAEGYSVSREKKESFPLTVTSAQKNPTAFYLCASSITGFEQPQHFGDGTRLSIL.

This chain connects TRBV20-1 to TRBJ2-1; 8 bases line up with TRBD2. The CDR3 length is 14 residues. Germline CDR1 is DFQATT and CDR2 is SNEGSKA (reference sequence). V shed 1 base and J 7 bases; nucleotides not matched to a gene: 6. The DNA of the CDR3 is TGCAGTGCTAGAGGTCCGGGAGGGTTAAATGAGCAGTTCTTC. It codes for CSARGPGGLNEQFF.

This clonotype was found a few times. V and J are TRBV6-2 or TRBV6-3 and TRBJ1-5; D ambiguous. V was cut by 7 bases and J by 4 bases, with 14 bases left in between. CDR3 length: 14 amino acids. CDR1 and CDR2 (germline): MNHEY, SVGEGT. The CDR3 bases are TGTGCCAGCATGGAACACATACAAAATCAGCCCCAGCATTTT. Residues: CASMEHIQNQPQHF.

This clonotype appeared a few times. The chain couples TRBV7-2 to TRBJ1-1; D perhaps matches TRBD1 (6 bases). Germline CDR1 is SGHTA and CDR2 is FQGNSA. The CDR3 spans 13 residues. V gave up 5 bases and J gave up 1 base, with 8 bases separating them. The DNA for the CDR3 is TGTGCCAGCAGCCGACAGGCGAACACTGAAGCTTTCTTT. Translating it yields CASSRQANTEAFF.

The CDR3 reads CAISELPGGRNEQFF. DNA for the CDR3: TGTGCCATCAGTGAGTTACCAGGGGGGCGCAATGAGCAGTTCTTC. V is TRBV10-3 and J is TRBJ2-1, with TRBD1 as a possible D gene (7 bases). CDR3 length: 15 amino acids. From germline, CDR1 is ENHRY and CDR2 SYGVKD. V was clipped by 1 base and J by 6 bases, with 13 bases between them.

V usage is TRBV15 and J usage is TRBJ2-7; no clear D. This CDR3 spans 14 amino acids. The V gene's germline CDR1 is LNHNV and CDR2 YYDKDF (reference sequence). V was pared by 0 bases and J by 2 bases, with 8 bases between. CDR3 in amino acids: CATSRDFRAYEQYF. DNA for the CDR3: TGTGCCACCAGCAGAGATTTCCGAGCCTACGAGCAGTACTTC.

This chain connects TRBV7-9 to TRBJ2-2; D is undetermined. With 5 bases removed from V and 7 bases from J, the gap between germline ends came to 5 bases. The germline V gene has CDR1 SEHNR and CDR2 FQNEAQ (reference sequence). The CDR3 runs to 11 residues. As DNA, the CDR3 is TGTGCCAGCAGCCGGTACGGGGAGCTGTTTTTT. This translates into CASSRYGELFF. The full variable domain, in which reference TRBV7-9 and TRBJ2-2 provide the parts outside the CDR3, is DTGVSQNPRHKITKRGQNVTFRCDPISEHNRLYWYRQTLGQGPEFLTYFQNEAQLEKSRLLSDRFSAERPKGSFSTLEIQRTEQGDSAMYLCASSRYGELFFGEGSRLTVL.

The chain's CDR3 is CASRNAQTAFF. DNA of the CDR3: TGTGCCAGCAGAAACGCCCAGACTGCTTTCTTT. The chain uses TRBV12-3 or TRBV12-4 and TRBJ1-1, with D uncertain. This CDR3 region has 11 residues. V dropped 6 bases and J dropped 11 bases, with 13 bases sitting between them.

This chain links TRBV7-2 with TRBJ1-1, with TRBD1 matching over 7 bases. The CDR3 runs 13 residues. Germline CDR1 SGHTA, CDR2 FQGNSA. The ends lost 7 bases at V and 5 bases at J; junction bases unmatched: 7. The CDR3, as DNA: TGTGCCAGCATAGGACAGGCTACGACTGAAGCTTTCTTT. This sequence encodes CASIGQATTEAFF. Full variable domain (rest looked up from reference TRBV7-2 and TRBJ1-1): GAGVSQSPSNKVTEKGKDVELRCDPISGHTALYWYRQSLGQGLEFLIYFQGNSAPDKSGLPSDRFSAERTGGSVSTLTIQRTQQEDSAVYLCASIGQATTEAFFGQGTRLTVV.

CDR3 nucleotide sequence: TGCGCCAGCAGCCAAGTGGGACAGGGGGGCGGCTACACCTTC. This gives the protein CASSQVGQGGGYTF. The chain employs TRBV4-1 and TRBJ1-2; 11 bases map to TRBD1. Germline values: CDR1 MGHRA, CDR2 YSYEKL. This CDR3 has 14 amino acids. V shed 1 base and J 8 bases; nucleotides not matched to a gene: 3.

In its sample, this clonotype was seen once. This chain links TRBV20-1 with TRBJ1-2; 8 nucleotides align to TRBD1. J lost 8 bases, V lost 0 bases, and 5 bases had no gene match. Germline loops: CDR1 DFQATT, CDR2 SNEGSKA (reference sequence). This CDR3 spans 13 amino acids. CDR3 sequence: CSAREGQGGGYTF. CDR3 coding DNA: TGCAGTGCTAGAGAAGGACAGGGAGGAGGCTACACCTTC.

The V and J genes are TRBV10-1 and TRBJ1-1, with no clear D. CDR1 is WNHNN and CDR2 is SYGVQD in the germline V gene (reference sequence). This CDR3 has 12 residues. V lost 2 bases, J lost 6 bases, and 7 bases lay in between. As DNA, the CDR3 is TGCGCCAGCAGTGAGGGGTTCGCTGAAGCTTTCTTT. Translation: CASSEGFAEAFF.

The rearrangement uses TRBV12-3 or TRBV12-4 and TRBJ1-2; possibly TRBD1 for D (6 bases). The CDR3 has 12 amino acids. Trimming took off 6 bases at V and 13 bases at J, with 18 bases between the two ends. The CDR3 DNA reads TGTGCCAGCAGCACGATTCCCAGGGGTAGCACCTTC. Translated, it gives CASSTIPRGSTF.